The clone carrying this T cell receptor beta chain was detected a few times. The antigen is unknown. Germline-derived CDR1 and CDR2 are SGHTA and FQGNSA. V lost 0 bases and J 5 bases, leaving 16 bases between the germline ends. This CDR3 has 16 amino acids. The source of the sample is a study of T cell responses to AZD1222 COVID-19 vaccine. Turning to the study itself: Pooled in the analysis were second doses at about 4 or about 12 weeks. The study, taken as a whole, reports: Donors skewed white British and female; clonal diversity was possibly underestimated. Repertoires were obtained solely post-peak T cell response. Researchers report vaccine-associated CD4 TCRs spanning spike, with dominance at 160-218 and 743-854.

Clones were sequenced by immunoSEQ multiplex PCR, and TCRdb holds only the in-frame ones, with some missing. The sample includes about 160,000 clones, roughly nine tenths of them seen just once. The source is an adult in good health. Sample: peripheral blood, taken on day 0 of AZD1222 vaccination. The chain couples TRBV7-2 to TRBJ1-1; D gene uncertain. Here the CDR3 reads CASSLARGVGQTEAFF. CDR3 in DNA: TGTGCCAGCAGCTTAGCGCGGGGAGTAGGGCAGACTGAAGCTTTCTTT.